This TCR beta chain was captured in a study of OX40 agonist ivuxolimab in advanced cancers. Study information: Patients were treated with intravenous ivuxolimab, dosed at 0.01 to 10 mg/kg and infused every 2 weeks. Of the patients, three showed partial responses, one with hepatocellular carcinoma and two with cutaneous melanoma.

Profiling relied on immunoSEQ multiplex PCR, and the TCRdb table lists in-frame clones only, not all of them. The sample has 40,000 to 50,000 clones, 84% seen once. Samples of blood were obtained at baseline, on cycle 4 day 1, and on cycle 7 day 1. The TCR was taken from an adult with an advanced solid tumor such as melanoma, head and neck, liver or kidney cancer. Sample: CD4+ or CD8+ T cells sorted from blood, taken in a trial of the OX40 agonist ivuxolimab.

The CDR3 sequence is CASSHDPQGSEQFF. The DNA for the CDR3 is TGCGCCAGCAGCCACGATCCCCAGGGATCTGAGCAGTTCTTC. V and J are TRBV4-1 and TRBJ2-1; D is perhaps TRBD1 (5 bases). The germline V and J ends were trimmed by 3 bases and 9 bases, with 15 bases remaining between them. Germline values: CDR1 MGHRA, CDR2 YSYEKL. The CDR3 consists of 14 residues.